This T cell receptor (beta chain) is drawn from a study of T cells after yellow fever vaccination. For TCR, cDNA came from 5'RACE template switching, which added a universal primer site and UMIs. TCRdb independently ran MiXCR on the 5' RACE reads; one entry per CDR3 protein. The sample carries hundreds of thousands of distinct CDR3 sequences, roughly 12% recorded once. Findings of the study overall: Once the booster was given, most primary-vaccination clones reappeared, at approximately 97% for CD4 and around 90% for CD8. Clonotypes found in both CD4 and CD8 compartments made up a small share. The presence of abundant clonotypes contaminating from the bulk population was possible in FACS-sorted repertoires.

This clonotype has only a few counts. What it binds is unknown. Germline CDR1 is SGHTA and CDR2 is FQGNSA. Unmatched junction bases numbered 8, after V lost 5 bases and J lost 5 bases. The CDR3 length is 15 residues. This chain joins TRBV7-2 and TRBJ2-1; the match to TRBD1 covers 8 bases. Sequencing was performed on PBMCs, taken on the day of the yellow fever booster vaccination. This sequence was found in a man aged 25-40 years who received the YFV17D yellow fever vaccine. The CDR3 protein is CASSRSGQGNNEQFF. In DNA, the CDR3 is TGTGCCAGCAGCCGTTCCGGACAGGGCAACAATGAGCAGTTCTTC.